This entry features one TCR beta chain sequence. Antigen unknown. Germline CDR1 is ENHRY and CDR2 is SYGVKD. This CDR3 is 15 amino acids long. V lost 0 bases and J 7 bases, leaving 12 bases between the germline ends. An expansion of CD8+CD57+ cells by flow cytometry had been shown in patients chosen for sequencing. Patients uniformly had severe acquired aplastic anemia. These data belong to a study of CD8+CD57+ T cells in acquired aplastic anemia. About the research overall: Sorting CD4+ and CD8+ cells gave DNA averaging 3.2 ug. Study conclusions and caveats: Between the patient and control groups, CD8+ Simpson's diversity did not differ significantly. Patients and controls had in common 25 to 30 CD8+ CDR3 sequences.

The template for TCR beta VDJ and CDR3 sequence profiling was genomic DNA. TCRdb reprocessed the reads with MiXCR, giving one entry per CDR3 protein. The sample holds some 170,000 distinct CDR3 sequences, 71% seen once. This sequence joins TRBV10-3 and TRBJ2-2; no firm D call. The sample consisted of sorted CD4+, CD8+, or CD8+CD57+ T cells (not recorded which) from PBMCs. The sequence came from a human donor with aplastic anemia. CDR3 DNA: TGTGCCATCAGTGAGTCGAAGGGAATCTACGGGGAGCTGTTTTTT. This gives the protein CAISESKGIYGELFF.